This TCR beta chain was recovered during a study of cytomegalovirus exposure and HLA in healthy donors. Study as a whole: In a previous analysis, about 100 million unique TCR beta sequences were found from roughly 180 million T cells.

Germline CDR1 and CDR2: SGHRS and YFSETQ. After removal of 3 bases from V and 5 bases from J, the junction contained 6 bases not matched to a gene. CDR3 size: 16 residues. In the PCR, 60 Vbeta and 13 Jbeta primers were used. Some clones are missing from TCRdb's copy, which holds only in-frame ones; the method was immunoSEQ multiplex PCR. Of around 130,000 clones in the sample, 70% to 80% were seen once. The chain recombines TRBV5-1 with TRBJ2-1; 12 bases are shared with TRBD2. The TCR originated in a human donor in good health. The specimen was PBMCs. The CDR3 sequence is CASSSLAGGLHNEQFF. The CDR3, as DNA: TGCGCCAGCAGCTCGCTAGCGGGGGGGCTCCACAATGAGCAGTTCTTC. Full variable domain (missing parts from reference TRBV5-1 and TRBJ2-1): KAGVTQTPRYLIKTRGQQVTLSCSPISGHRSVSWYQQTPGQGLQFLFEYFSETQRNKGNFPGRFSGRQFSNSRSEMNVSTLELGDSALYLCASSSLAGGLHNEQFFGPGTRLTVL.